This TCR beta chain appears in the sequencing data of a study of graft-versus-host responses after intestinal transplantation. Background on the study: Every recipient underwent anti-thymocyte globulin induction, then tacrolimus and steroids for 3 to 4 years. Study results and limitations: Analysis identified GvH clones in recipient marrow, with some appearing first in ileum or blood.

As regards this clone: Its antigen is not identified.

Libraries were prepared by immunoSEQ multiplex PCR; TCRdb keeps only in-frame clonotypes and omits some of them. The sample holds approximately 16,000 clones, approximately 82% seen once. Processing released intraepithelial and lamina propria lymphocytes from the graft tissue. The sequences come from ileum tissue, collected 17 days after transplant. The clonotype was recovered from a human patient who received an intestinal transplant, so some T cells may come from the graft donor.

CDR3 loop: CASNQFEHGEKLFF. The CDR3 DNA reads as TGTGCCAGCAACCAGTTTGAACACGGGGAAAAACTGTTTTTT. This sequence joins TRBV7-9 and TRBJ1-4; no reliable D call. The CDR3 sequence is 14 residues long. CDR1 SEHNR and CDR2 FQNEAQ come from the germline V gene (reference sequence). Trimming took 7 bases from V and 8 from J, leaving 17 bases between them.